The sequence of this T cell receptor (beta chain) was determined in a study of T cell responses to AZD1222 COVID-19 vaccine. The repertoire was sequenced with immunoSEQ multiplex PCR; TCRdb's copy has only in-frame clones and lacks some. The data hold around 100,000 clones, with 80% to 95% observed a single time. The CDR3 covers 15 residues. Trimming left V 4 bases short and J 0 bases short, with 14 bases between. From germline, CDR1 is SQVTM and CDR2 ANQGSEA. The origin of this receptor is an adult in good health. The genes are TRBV29-1 and TRBJ2-3, with D possibly being TRBD2 (5 bases). Sample: peripheral blood, taken on day 0 of AZD1222 vaccination. In DNA, the CDR3 is TGCAGCGTTGTATCAGTTCGGACTAGCACAGATACGCAGTATTTT. This gives the protein CSVVSVRTSTDTQYF.